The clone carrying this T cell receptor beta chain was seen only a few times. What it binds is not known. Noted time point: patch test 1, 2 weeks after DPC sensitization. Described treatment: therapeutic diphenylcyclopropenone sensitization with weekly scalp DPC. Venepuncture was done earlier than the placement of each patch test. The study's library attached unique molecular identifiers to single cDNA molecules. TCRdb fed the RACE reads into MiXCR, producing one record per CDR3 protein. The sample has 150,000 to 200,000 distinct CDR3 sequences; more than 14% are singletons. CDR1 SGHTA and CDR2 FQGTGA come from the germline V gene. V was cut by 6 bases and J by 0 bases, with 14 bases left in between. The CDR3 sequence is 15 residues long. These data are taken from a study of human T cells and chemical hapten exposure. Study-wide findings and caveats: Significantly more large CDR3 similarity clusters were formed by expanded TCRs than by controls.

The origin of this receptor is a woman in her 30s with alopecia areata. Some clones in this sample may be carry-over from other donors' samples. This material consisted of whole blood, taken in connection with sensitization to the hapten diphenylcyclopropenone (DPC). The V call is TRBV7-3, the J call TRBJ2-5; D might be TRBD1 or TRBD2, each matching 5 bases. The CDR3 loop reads CASSSSGTNQETQYF. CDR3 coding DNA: TGTGCCAGCAGTAGTTCCGGGACGAACCAAGAGACCCAGTACTTC. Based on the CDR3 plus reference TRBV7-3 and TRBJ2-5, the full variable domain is GAGVSQTPSNKVTEKGKYVELRCDPISGHTALYWYRQSLGQGPEFLIYFQGTGAADDSGLPNDRFFAVRPEGSVSTLKIQRTERGDSAVYLCASSSSGTNQETQYFGPGTRLLVL.